Reported below is one T cell receptor beta chain. V lost 4 bases and J lost 5; bases outside the gene matches: 5. This CDR3 has 13 residues. CDR1 and CDR2 (germline): KGHSH, LQKENI. This specimen belongs to a study of blood T cell repertoires in COVID-19. At the level of the study: The United States, Italy and Spain supplied acute and convalescent COVID-19 samples. PBMCs, B-cell-depleted T cells, or T cells provided the cDNA or gDNA that made up the material.

Per the original methods: How many nucleated cells were present was estimated from reference gene primer amplification. Data came from immunoSEQ multiplex PCR; TCRdb stores just in-frame clones and leaves some out. The V and J calls and clone size come from that table; D and trimming were worked out from the DNA. The table lists around 30,000 clones, approximately 80% of them singletons. Sample: peripheral blood. The source of this sequence is a woman of 80 years or more with acute or convalescent COVID-19. The genes are TRBV18 and TRBJ2-7; the match to TRBD1 covers 7 bases. The CDR3 region is CASSLPGTDEQYF. DNA for the CDR3: TGTGCCAGCTCACTCCCGGGGACAGACGAGCAGTACTTC.